These 19 T cell receptor beta chains originate from one sample sequenced in a study of cytomegalovirus exposure and HLA in healthy donors. PCR involved 60 Vbeta and 13 Jbeta primers. Repertoires were generated with immunoSEQ multiplex PCR, while TCRdb's copy carries only in-frame clones and drops some. This table holds some 140,000 clones, about 9.2% found once. The source material was PBMCs. The receptors derive from a middle-aged woman in good health and CMV-seropositive.

A remark on this clone: Different DNA sequences within this sample yield the same CDR3. The chain combines TRBV4-1 with TRBJ2-1; D is possibly TRBD2 (5 bases). The ends were cut back, 0 bases at V and 0 bases at J, with 12 bases in the middle. The CDR3 spans 17 residues. Germline V gene lookup returns CDR1 MGHRA and CDR2 YSYEKL. The CDR3 sequence is CASSQDPGAASYNEQFF. The DNA for the CDR3 is TGCGCCAGCAGCCAAGATCCAGGAGCGGCCTCCTACAATGAGCAGTTCTTC.

This clone appeared a few times. This chain joins TRBV7-2 and TRBJ1-4, with a weak D call TRBD1 (6 bases). Trimming stripped 2 bases from V and 0 bases from J, with 16 bases between. CDR1 is SGHTA, CDR2 FQGNSA, per germline. CDR3 length equals 18 residues. The CDR3 DNA sequence: TGTGCCAGCAGCTTACCGCAGGGGCTACCGGCAACTAATGAAAAACTGTTTTTT. Translated: CASSLPQGLPATNEKLFF.

This rearrangement joins TRBV6-5 to TRBJ2-5, with TRBD2 as a possible D gene (5 bases). Trimming stripped 6 bases from V and 11 bases from J, with 19 bases between. The CDR3 length is 13 residues. Germline CDR1 and CDR2: MNHEY and SVGAGI. CDR3 in amino acids: CASSNLYAGEQYF. The DNA of the CDR3 is TGTGCCAGCAGCAACTTATATGCTGGGGAGCAGTACTTC.

This clone was detected a few times. This rearrangement joins TRBV11-3 to TRBJ1-1; TRBD1 aligns across 8 bases. Germline V gene sequence: CDR1 SGHNT, CDR2 YENEEA. This CDR3 is 15 amino acids long. Trimming removed 6 bases from V and 4 bases from J; junction bases left unmatched: 10. The CDR3 coding sequence is TGTGCCAGCAGTTCGACAGGGGTACTGCCCACTGAAGCTTTCTTT. Translating it yields CASSSTGVLPTEAFF.

The chain combines TRBV5-1 with TRBJ1-1; 9 bases align to TRBD1. There are 18 residues in the CDR3. The J segment lost 0 bases and the V segment lost 4 bases, leaving 13 bases of the junction unmatched. Germline V gene sequence: CDR1 SGHRS, CDR2 YFSETQ. CDR3 in DNA: TGCGCCAGCAGCACTGGACAGGGGCTCACTGTCCTGAACACTGAAGCTTTCTTT. Its protein is CASSTGQGLTVLNTEAFF. The full variable domain, completed using reference TRBV5-1 and TRBJ1-1, is KAGVTQTPRYLIKTRGQQVTLSCSPISGHRSVSWYQQTPGQGLQFLFEYFSETQRNKGNFPGRFSGRQFSNSRSEMNVSTLELGDSALYLCASSTGQGLTVLNTEAFFGQGTRLTVV.

This clone turned up a few times. The V call is TRBV4-3, the J call TRBJ2-3; D might be TRBD2 (6 bases). Germline V gives CDR1 LGHNA, CDR2 YSLEER. CDR3 length: 15 amino acids. Trimming removed 0 bases at V and 4 bases at J, with 11 bases between. The CDR3, as DNA: TGCGCCAGCAGCCAAGATGGCAGGGACTCAGATACGCAGTATTTT. Its protein product is CASSQDGRDSDTQYF.

This clone was seen a handful of times. The genes are TRBV7-9 and TRBJ1-1; D is uncertain. The CDR3 spans 14 residues. The germline CDR1 and CDR2 sequences are SEHNR and FQNEAQ (reference sequence). The V gene lost 2 bases and the J gene lost 6 bases, with 13 bases spanning the gap. The CDR3 is CASSLTGFGAEAFF. The CDR3 DNA reads TGTGCCAGCAGCTTAACGGGGTTTGGGGCTGAAGCTTTCTTT. The whole variable domain, remainder taken from reference TRBV7-9 and TRBJ1-1, is DTGVSQNPRHKITKRGQNVTFRCDPISEHNRLYWYRQTLGQGPEFLTYFQNEAQLEKSRLLSDRFSAERPKGSFSTLEIQRTEQGDSAMYLCASSLTGFGAEAFFGQGTRLTVV.

The chain links TRBV20-1 to TRBJ2-1; D gene uncertain. Trimming shortened V by 1 base and J by 8 bases, and 6 bases separated the two germline ends. The CDR3 runs to 11 residues. Germline CDR1 DFQATT, CDR2 SNEGSKA (reference sequence). CDR3 bases: TGCAGTGCTAGAGCTATCGATGAGCAGTTCTTC. This codes for CSARAIDEQFF.

In this sample, this clone turned up a few times. This chain links TRBV29-1 with TRBJ2-2, with 8 bases identical to TRBD1. Germline V gene data show CDR1 as SQVTM and CDR2 as ANQGSEA. Trimming at V came to 4 bases and at J to 1 base, leaving 11 bases not matched to a gene. The CDR3 spans 17 residues. The CDR3 loop reads CSVGGLSTGENTGELFF. DNA for the CDR3: TGCAGCGTTGGGGGCCTCTCGACAGGGGAGAACACCGGGGAGCTGTTTTTT.

This clone has a handful of counts. The rearrangement links TRBV5-6 to TRBJ2-7, with a weak D call TRBD2 (6 bases). Germline CDR1 is SGHDT and CDR2 is YYEEEE. Trimming removed 4 bases at V and 0 bases at J, with 17 bases between. The CDR3 has 16 residues. CDR3: CASSPLGLSSSYEQYF. The CDR3 region has the DNA TGTGCCAGCAGCCCTTTGGGACTGTCCAGCTCCTACGAGCAGTACTTC.

This clone was seen a handful of times. V is TRBV7-6 and J is TRBJ2-1; 13 bases are shared with TRBD2. CDR1 is SGHVS and CDR2 is FNYEAQ in the germline V gene. This CDR3 has 20 amino acids. The V gene end was trimmed by 3 bases and the J gene end by 0 bases; junction bases not matched to a gene: 11. The CDR3 reads CASSLYQTSGGFGSYNEQFF. Written as DNA, the CDR3 is TGTGCCAGCAGCTTGTATCAGACTAGCGGGGGGTTCGGCTCCTACAATGAGCAGTTCTTC.

On this clone: At one end the junction does not follow the germline gene, possibly because of a read error. The rearrangement joins TRBV6-1 to TRBJ2-5, with a weak D call TRBD1 (5 bases). The CDR3 has 12 residues. Germline V CDR1 and CDR2: MNHNS, SASEGT. The CDR3 coding sequence is TGTGCCGGCAGACAGACCCAAGAGACCCAGTACTTC. Protein sequence: CAGRQTQETQYF.

This clone was counted a few times. The chain combines TRBV7-6 with TRBJ1-1; 7 bases are shared with TRBD1. The CDR3 totals 15 residues. Trimming cost V 8 bases and J 4 bases; bases outside gene matches: 13. The germline V gene has CDR1 SGHVS and CDR2 FNYEAQ. The CDR3 loop reads CASGPVGSGGTEAFF. CDR3 bases: TGTGCCAGCGGGCCAGTTGGGTCAGGGGGCACTGAAGCTTTCTTT.

In this sample, this clone turned up a few times. This chain uses TRBV5-1 with TRBJ2-6; a weak D match, TRBD1 (5 bases). Germline lookup yields CDR1 SGHRS and CDR2 YFSETQ. Trimming left V 4 bases short and J 2 bases short, with 13 bases between. This CDR3 has 16 residues. This CDR3 is CASSPDMLAGANVLTF. The CDR3 nucleotides read TGCGCCAGCAGCCCGGACATGTTGGCTGGGGCCAACGTCCTGACTTTC. Variable domain in full (rest from reference TRBV5-1 and TRBJ2-6): KAGVTQTPRYLIKTRGQQVTLSCSPISGHRSVSWYQQTPGQGLQFLFEYFSETQRNKGNFPGRFSGRQFSNSRSEMNVSTLELGDSALYLCASSPDMLAGANVLTFGAGSRLTVL.

The rearrangement uses TRBV29-1 and TRBJ2-4, with 8 bases fitting TRBD2. Per the germline V gene, CDR1 is SQVTM and CDR2 is ANQGSEA. The J segment lost 6 bases and the V segment lost 6 bases, leaving 4 bases of the junction unmatched. CDR3 length: 12 amino acids. This CDR3 is CSVWLAGNIQYF. As DNA, the CDR3 is TGCAGCGTGTGGCTAGCGGGAAACATTCAGTACTTC.

This clone was detected a few times. This CDR3 is CASSHLPPGTTEAFF. The DNA for the CDR3 is TGCGCCAGCAGCCACCTGCCGCCAGGGACAACTGAAGCTTTCTTT. The rearrangement links TRBV4-3 to TRBJ1-1; weak D call: TRBD1 (6 bases). Per germline, CDR1 LGHNA and CDR2 YSLEER. The CDR3 extends over 15 amino acids. Trimming left V 3 bases short and J 5 bases short, with 16 bases between.

This clone was counted ten times or more. The V and J genes are TRBV29-1 and TRBJ1-1, with 7 bases aligning to TRBD1. The junction had 16 bases not matched to a gene; V was cut back by 5 bases and J by 10 bases. Germline loops: CDR1 SQVTM, CDR2 ANQGSEA. The CDR3 runs to 14 residues. CDR3 in DNA: TGCAGCGTTTTAACCGGGACAGCGGTTCATCGAGCTTTCTTT. Protein: CSVLTGTAVHRAFF. Full variable domain (missing parts from reference TRBV29-1 and TRBJ1-1): SAVISQKPSRDICQRGTSLTIQCQVDSQVTMMFWYRQQPGQSLTLIATANQGSEATYESGFVIDKFPISRPNLTFSTLTVSNMSPEDSSIYLCSVLTGTAVHRAFFGQGTRLTVV.

This clone was seen more than once but under ten times. The V call is TRBV5-1, the J call TRBJ1-1; D remains unclear. Looked up from germline, CDR1 is SGHRS and CDR2 is YFSETQ. Deletions cut 0 bases from V and 3 bases from J, with 9 bases between. This CDR3 is built from 14 residues. CDR3 DNA: TGCGCCAGCAGCTTGGCCACGGAGGACACTGAAGCTTTCTTT. Its protein is CASSLATEDTEAFF. Full variable domain (missing parts from reference TRBV5-1 and TRBJ1-1): KAGVTQTPRYLIKTRGQQVTLSCSPISGHRSVSWYQQTPGQGLQFLFEYFSETQRNKGNFPGRFSGRQFSNSRSEMNVSTLELGDSALYLCASSLATEDTEAFFGQGTRLTVV.

The genes are TRBV5-5 and TRBJ2-7; D may be TRBD1 (6 bases). CDR3 length equals 16 residues. Looked up from germline, CDR1 is SGHKS and CDR2 is YYEKEE (reference sequence). V shed 2 bases and J shed 2 bases, with 17 bases lying between them. CDR3 bases: TGTGCCAGCAGCTTAGAGGCAGGGGCCAGACCCTACGAGCAGTACTTC. Protein product: CASSLEAGARPYEQYF. The full variable domain, completed using reference TRBV5-5 and TRBJ2-7, is DAGVTQSPTHLIKTRGQQVTLRCSPISGHKSVSWYQQVLGQGPQFIFQYYEKEERGRGNFPDRFSARQFPNYSSELNVNALLLGDSALYLCASSLEAGARPYEQYFGPGTRLTVT.